This TCR beta chain stems from a study of blood T cell repertoires in COVID-19. For the study at large: Cohort 3 donors were reported recovered after two negative PCRs, clearance, or symptom resolution.

Sequenced by immunoSEQ multiplex PCR; TCRdb stores in-frame clones only, minus some. The sample has 200,000 to 250,000 clones, 80% to 90% seen once. Germline values: CDR1 SGHDT, CDR2 YYEEEE. The ends were cut back, 4 bases at V and 9 bases at J, with 11 bases in the middle. The CDR3 covers 12 residues. This clone was detected only a few times. The chain combines TRBV5-6 with TRBJ2-1, with D tentatively TRBD2 (6 bases). This clonotype was sampled from a woman aged 45-59 years in a cohort exposed to, infected with or recovered from COVID-19 (not recorded which). Sequencing was done on a sample of PBMCs or T cells enriched from blood (not recorded which). DNA for the CDR3: TGTGCCAGCAGCCCGGGACTCACTGAGCAGTTCTTC. This gives the protein CASSPGLTEQFF.